This is a list of T cell receptor beta chains from one sample in a study of cytomegalovirus exposure and HLA in healthy donors. Repertoires were generated with immunoSEQ multiplex PCR, while TCRdb's copy carries only in-frame clones and drops some. The sample yields 150,000 to 200,000 clones, 87% seen once. The source material was PBMCs. These receptor sequences come from a girl under three years old in good health and CMV-seronegative. Each CDR3 is given with its conserved first and last residue. A D gene is named only where the DNA matches it firmly. Expanded clones are given a class, and other clones once, few, many or no size at all.

D,size,J,length,V,DNA,CDR3
TRBD2,.,TRBJ2-2,17,TRBV5-1,TGCGCCAGCAGAAAGTCGGGACTAGCAATGAACACCGGGGAGCTGTTTTTT,CASRKSGLAMNTGELFF
TRBD1,.,TRBJ1-1,14,TRBV27,TGTGCCAGCAGGGACGGGACAGGGAGCCCTGAAGCTTTCTTT,CASRDGTGSPEAFF
.,few,TRBJ2-7,15,TRBV9,TGTGCCAGCAGCGTAGATGTAGCGGAACCTGGCGAGCAGTACTTC,CASSVDVAEPGEQYF
TRBD2,.,TRBJ2-7,18,TRBV4-3,TGCGCCAGCAGCCAAGAAAGGTATTGGGCTAGCGGGCGTTACGAGCAGTACTTC,CASSQERYWASGRYEQYF
.,.,TRBJ2-7,15,TRBV6-5,TGTGCCAGCAGTTACGGGGGGACCCATTCCTACGAGCAGTACTTC,CASSYGGTHSYEQYF
.,.,TRBJ1-3,17,TRBV15,TGTGCCACCAGCAGCCCCCTGGACACTTTCTCCGGAAACACCATATATTTT,CATSSPLDTFSGNTIYF
TRBD2,.,TRBJ2-6,15,TRBV25-1,TGTGCCAGCAGTGATGCGGGGGTTGGGGCCAACGTCCTGACTTTC,CASSDAGVGANVLTF
.,.,TRBJ2-7,13,TRBV19,TGTGCCAGTAGTGCGGTGCGATCCTACGAGCAGTACTTC,CASSAVRSYEQYF
.,once,TRBJ1-4,13,TRBV7-3,TGTGCCAGCAGCTTAGGCAGAAATGAAAAACTGTTTTTT,CASSLGRNEKLFF
.,.,TRBJ1-2,13,TRBV29-1,TGCAGCGTTGAAGATCCCGGTAACTATGGCTACACCTTC,CSVEDPGNYGYTF
TRBD1,.,TRBJ1-1,15,TRBV6-6,TGTGCCAGCAGTTATCAATCAGGGGGGAACACTGAAGCTTTCTTT,CASSYQSGGNTEAFF
.,.,TRBJ2-1,15,TRBV9,TGTGCCAGCAGCGTAGACGGGAGACCCTACAATGAGCAGTTCTTC,CASSVDGRPYNEQFF
TRBD1,.,TRBJ1-1,14,TRBV9,TGTGCCAGCAGCGCCACAGGGGTCCCCACTGAAGCTTTCTTT,CASSATGVPTEAFF
TRBD2,.,TRBJ2-5,16,TRBV6-1,TGTGCCAGCAGTGAAAGGGGACTAGCTGGGCGGGAGACCCAGTACTTC,CASSERGLAGRETQYF
.,once,TRBJ1-4,15,TRBV5-5,TGTGCCAGCAGCTCCACGGCGCGGACTAATGAAAAACTGTTTTTT,CASSSTARTNEKLFF
TRBD2,.,TRBJ2-1,13,TRBV2,TGTGCCAGCAGCACGGGACTAGCGGGGACGCAGTTCTTC,CASSTGLAGTQFF
.,.,TRBJ1-5,15,TRBV6-5,TGTGCCAGCAGTTACTCGGGAGCGGGGAATCAGCCCCAGCATTTT,CASSYSGAGNQPQHF
.,.,TRBJ1-2,13,TRBV5-6,TGTGCCAGCAGCCAAATACTTAACTATGGCTACACCTTC,CASSQILNYGYTF
TRBD2,.,TRBJ2-5,17,TRBV5-4,TGTGCCAGCAGCTTGGGGTCGACTAGCGGGGGGGCGGAGACCCAGTACTTC,CASSLGSTSGGAETQYF
.,.,TRBJ2-1,22,TRBV5-1,TGCGCCAGCAGCTTAGCGGGGCTTGGGGGGGCTGACCCTTACTCCTCCTACAATGAGCAGTTCTTC,CASSLAGLGGADPYSSYNEQFF
.,once,TRBJ1-2,13,TRBV5-6,TGTGCCAGCAGCTTGACTGTCGAATATGGCTACACCTTC,CASSLTVEYGYTF
TRBD2,.,TRBJ2-1,13,TRBV5-6,TGTGCCAGCACCCGTAGCGGGAACAATGAGCAGTTCTTC,CASTRSGNNEQFF
.,.,TRBJ2-7,14,TRBV6-5,TGTGCCAGCAGTTACTCGAGGATGAACTACGAGCAGTACTTC,CASSYSRMNYEQYF
TRBD1,.,TRBJ1-1,12,TRBV27,TGTGCCAGCGGGACAGCGAACACTGAAGCTTTCTTT,CASGTANTEAFF
TRBD1,.,TRBJ2-7,15,TRBV27,TGTGCCAGCAGTGTAGGGACAGGGGGCAAATACGAGCAGTACTTC,CASSVGTGGKYEQYF
TRBD1,.,TRBJ1-2,16,TRBV4-3,TGCGCCAGCAGCCAAGATAGGGGACAGGGGGAATTTGGCTACACCTTC,CASSQDRGQGEFGYTF
TRBD1,.,TRBJ2-7,18,TRBV7-8,TGTGCCAGCAGCTTAGACCCCTCAGGGGGCTGGTCGGCCTACGAGCAGTACTTC,CASSLDPSGGWSAYEQYF
.,.,TRBJ2-1,12,TRBV7-2,TGTGCCAGCAGCTCCCGAGTCGGTGAGCAGTTCTTC,CASSSRVGEQFF
TRBD1,.,TRBJ1-2,15,TRBV6-5,TGTGCCAGCAGTTACGGGACAGAACCTAACTATGGCTACACCTTC,CASSYGTEPNYGYTF
TRBD1,.,TRBJ2-1,14,TRBV7-2,TGTGCCAGCAGCTTAGGTCTACTAGGGGGCGAGCAGTTCTTC,CASSLGLLGGEQFF
.,.,TRBJ1-6,14,TRBV4-1,TGCGCCAGCAGCCAAGACAGGGATGGTTCACCCCTCCACTTT,CASSQDRDGSPLHF
.,.,TRBJ2-7,15,TRBV21-1,TGTGCCAGCAGCAAGACGGCGGGGGTCCAATACGAGCAGTACTTC,CASSKTAGVQYEQYF
.,.,TRBJ2-2,16,TRBV7-2,TGTGCCAGCAGCTTAGGGTTCCAGATAAACACCGGGGAGCTGTTTTTT,CASSLGFQINTGELFF
.,few,TRBJ2-3,14,TRBV10-3,TGTGCCATCAGTGTGACACCTAGCACAGATACGCAGTATTTT,CAISVTPSTDTQYF
.,once,TRBJ1-3,12,TRBV29-1,TGCAGCGTTGATGGAGGGAGAAACACCATATATTTT,CSVDGGRNTIYF
.,.,TRBJ1-4,16,TRBV12-5,TGTGCTAGTGGTTTGGGACAGATTGCAACTAATGAAAAACTGTTTTTT,CASGLGQIATNEKLFF
TRBD1,once,TRBJ2-2,12,TRBV29-1,TGCAGCGCTGTGGACAGGACCGGGGAGCTGTTTTTT,CSAVDRTGELFF
.,.,TRBJ1-2,15,TRBV6-1,TGTGCCAGCAGTCAAGATCCGAGATCTAACTATGGCTACACCTTC,CASSQDPRSNYGYTF
TRBD2,.,TRBJ2-7,15,TRBV5-4,TGTGCCAGCAGCCCGGCGGGACTAGCAATCCACGAGCAGTACTTC,CASSPAGLAIHEQYF
.,.,TRBJ2-1,13,TRBV7-2,TGTGCCAGCAGCTTAGAAATGCGTTTTGAGCAGTTCTTC,CASSLEMRFEQFF
.,few,TRBJ2-7,13,TRBV28,TGTGCCAGCAGTTATCCGAGGGCCTACGAGCAGTACTTC,CASSYPRAYEQYF
TRBD1,few,TRBJ1-2,14,TRBV30,TGTGCCAGCACCACGACAGGGGGCCGTTATGGCTACACCTTC,CASTTTGGRYGYTF
TRBD2,.,TRBJ2-1,15,TRBV6-5,TGTGCCAGCAGTCTACTAGCGTCGACCTACAATGAGCAGTTCTTC,CASSLLASTYNEQFF
TRBD1,.,TRBJ2-1,17,TRBV7-3,TGTGCCAGCAGCTTAAACGGTCGGGACAGGAGATACAATGAGCAGTTCTTC,CASSLNGRDRRYNEQFF
.,.,TRBJ1-1,11,TRBV4-1,TGCGCCAGCAGCCAAGGGCAGGAAGCTTTCTTT,CASSQGQEAFF
.,.,TRBJ2-6,15,TRBV7-2,TGTGCCAGCAGCTTAGTCGGGACTGGGGCCAACGTCCTGACTTTC,CASSLVGTGANVLTF
.,.,TRBJ2-2,14,TRBV4-1,TGCGCCAGCAGAGGGGCTCCCCGCACCGGGGAGCTGTTTTTT,CASRGAPRTGELFF
TRBD1,.,TRBJ2-7,14,TRBV27,TGTGCCAGCAGTAAAAGACAGGGTCGTTTGGAGCAGTACTTC,CASSKRQGRLEQYF
TRBD1,.,TRBJ2-5,15,TRBV9,TGTGCCAGCAGCGGGATTCGGGACAGGGAAGAGACCCAGTACTTC,CASSGIRDREETQYF
TRBD1,.,TRBJ2-1,15,TRBV5-4,TGTGCCAGCAGCGCCGGGACAGGGGACTACAATGAGCAGTTCTTC,CASSAGTGDYNEQFF
TRBD2,.,TRBJ2-7,14,TRBV5-4,TGTGCCAGCAGCGTAGCGGGAGGTTTGTACGAGCAGTACTTC,CASSVAGGLYEQYF
TRBD2,.,TRBJ2-5,15,TRBV5-1,TGCGCCAGCAGCGCAACTAGCGGGGGGGCCGAGACCCAGTACTTC,CASSATSGGAETQYF